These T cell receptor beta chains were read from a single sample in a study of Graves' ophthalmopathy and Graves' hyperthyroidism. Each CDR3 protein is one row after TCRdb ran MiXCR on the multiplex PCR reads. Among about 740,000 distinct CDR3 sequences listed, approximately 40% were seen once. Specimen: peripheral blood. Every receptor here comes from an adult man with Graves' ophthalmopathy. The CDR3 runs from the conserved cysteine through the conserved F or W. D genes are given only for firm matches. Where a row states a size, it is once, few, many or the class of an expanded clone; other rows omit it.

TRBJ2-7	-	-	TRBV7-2	CASSPVGGPYEQYF	TGTGCCAGCAGTCCCGTTGGAGGGCCCTACGAGCAGTACTTC
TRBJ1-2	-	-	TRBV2	CASSPGRVEGYTF	TGTGCCAGCAGTCCCGGCAGGGTGGAAGGCTACACCTTC
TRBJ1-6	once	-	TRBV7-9	CASSLFEGGSINSPLHF	TGTGCCAGCTCACTATTCGAGGGGGGATCGATTAATTCACCCCTCCACTTT
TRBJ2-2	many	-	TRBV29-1	CSVSSRGGELFF	TGCAGCGTTTCTTCCCGGGGCGGGGAGCTGTTTTTT
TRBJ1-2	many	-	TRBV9	CASSVAGSNYGYTF	TGTGCCAGCAGCGTAGCAGGGAGTAACTATGGCTACACCTTC
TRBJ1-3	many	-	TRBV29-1	CSVEEGGNTIYF	TGCAGCGTTGAAGAAGGCGGAAACACCATATATTTT
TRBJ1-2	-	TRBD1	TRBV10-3	CASSLQGITPYGYTF	TGTGCCAGCAGTTTACAGGGGATTACTCCTTATGGCTACACCTTC
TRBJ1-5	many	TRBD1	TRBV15	CATSEGQAKVQPQHF	TGTGCCACCAGCGAAGGACAGGCCAAGGTCCAGCCCCAGCATTTT
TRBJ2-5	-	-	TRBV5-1	CASSLAVGQGETQYF	TGCGCCAGCAGCTTGGCCGTGGGGCAGGGTGAGACCCAGTACTTC
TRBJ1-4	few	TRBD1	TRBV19	CASSTRQGTFATNEKLFF	TGTGCCAGTAGTACCCGACAGGGGACCTTTGCAACTAATGAAAAACTGTTTTTT
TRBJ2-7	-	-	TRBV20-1	CSAPLGDPYEQYF	TGCAGTGCTCCCCTCGGGGACCCCTACGAGCAGTACTTC
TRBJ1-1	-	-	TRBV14	CASSPGLWNTEAFF	TGTGCCAGCAGCCCGGGACTTTGGAACACTGAAGCTTTCTTT
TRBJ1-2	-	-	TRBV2	CASSAKGASGYTF	TGTGCCAGCAGTGCCAAGGGCGCGTCTGGCTACACCTTC
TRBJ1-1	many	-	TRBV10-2	CASTDTYYEAFF	TGCGCCAGCACCGACACGTATTATGAAGCTTTCTTT
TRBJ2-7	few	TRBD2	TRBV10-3	CASSFAGGRAYEQYF	TGTGCCAGCTCTTTCGCGGGGGGCCGCGCCTACGAGCAGTACTTC
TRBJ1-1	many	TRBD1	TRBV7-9	CASSEGQHTEAFF	TGTGCCAGCAGCGAGGGACAGCACACTGAAGCTTTCTTT
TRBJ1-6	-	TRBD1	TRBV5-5	CASSLGTGGVASPLHF	TGTGCCAGCAGCTTGGGGACAGGGGGCGTAGCTTCACCCCTCCACTTT
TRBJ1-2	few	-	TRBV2	CASSYGSGYTF	TGTGCCAGCAGTTACGGTAGCGGCTACACCTTC
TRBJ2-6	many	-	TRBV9	CASSPVPGLPPVLTF	TGTGCCAGCAGCCCTGTACCGGGACTTCCCCCCGTCCTGACTTTC